The clone carrying this TCR beta chain was counted between two and nine times. Trimming cost V 7 bases and J 4 bases, with 13 bases left between them. CDR1 is MDHEN and CDR2 is SYDVKM in the germline V gene. This CDR3 is built from 13 residues. This entry belongs to a study of blood T cell repertoires in COVID-19. Study as a whole: Samples representing acute and convalescent COVID-19 were sourced from the United States, Italy and Spain. PBMCs, B-cell-depleted T cells, or T cells were the source of the cDNA or gDNA that made up the material.

Per the original methods: Amplified reference gene primers provided the basis for estimating nucleated cell counts. Here immunoSEQ multiplex PCR was the method, and the copy in TCRdb shows in-frame clones only, minus some. That table gives V, J and clone size, and the DNA gave D and trimming. The sample holds 130,000 or so clones, about nine tenths seen once. This chain connects TRBV28 to TRBJ1-1, with TRBD1 as a possible D gene (5 bases). This clonotype was sampled from a man aged 50 or older with acute or convalescent COVID-19. Material for sequencing was peripheral blood. The CDR3 region has the DNA TGTGCCAGCATAACGGGGGGTGCCACTGAAGCTTTCTTT. This sequence encodes CASITGGATEAFF.